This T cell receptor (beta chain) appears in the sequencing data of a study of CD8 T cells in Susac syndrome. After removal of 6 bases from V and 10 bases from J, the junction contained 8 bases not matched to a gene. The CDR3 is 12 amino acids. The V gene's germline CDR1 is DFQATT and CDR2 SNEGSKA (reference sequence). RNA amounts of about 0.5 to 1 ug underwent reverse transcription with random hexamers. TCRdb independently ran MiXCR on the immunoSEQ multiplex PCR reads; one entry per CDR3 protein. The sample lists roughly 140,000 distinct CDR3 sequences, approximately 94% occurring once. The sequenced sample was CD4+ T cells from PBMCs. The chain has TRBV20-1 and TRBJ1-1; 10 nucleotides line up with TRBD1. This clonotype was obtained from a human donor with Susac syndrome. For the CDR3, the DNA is TGCAGTGCCAAGACAGGGGGCCGCGGAGCTTTCTTT. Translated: CSAKTGGRGAFF.